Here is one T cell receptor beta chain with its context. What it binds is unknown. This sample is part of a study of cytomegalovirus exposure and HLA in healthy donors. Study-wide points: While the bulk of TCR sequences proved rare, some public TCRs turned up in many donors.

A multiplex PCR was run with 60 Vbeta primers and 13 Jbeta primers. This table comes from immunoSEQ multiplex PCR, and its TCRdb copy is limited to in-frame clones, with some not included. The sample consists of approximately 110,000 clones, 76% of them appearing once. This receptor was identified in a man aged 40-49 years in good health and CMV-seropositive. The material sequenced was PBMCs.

For the CDR3, the DNA is TGTGCCAGCAGCATACCGGGACTAGAGTCAGGGGAGCTGTTTTTT. It codes for CASSIPGLESGELFF. V is TRBV6-5 and J is TRBJ2-2; 8 positions match TRBD2. V lost 6 bases to trimming and J lost 8 bases; unmatched junction nucleotides: 11. CDR3 length equals 15 residues. The germline V gene encodes CDR1 MNHEY and CDR2 SVGAGI.